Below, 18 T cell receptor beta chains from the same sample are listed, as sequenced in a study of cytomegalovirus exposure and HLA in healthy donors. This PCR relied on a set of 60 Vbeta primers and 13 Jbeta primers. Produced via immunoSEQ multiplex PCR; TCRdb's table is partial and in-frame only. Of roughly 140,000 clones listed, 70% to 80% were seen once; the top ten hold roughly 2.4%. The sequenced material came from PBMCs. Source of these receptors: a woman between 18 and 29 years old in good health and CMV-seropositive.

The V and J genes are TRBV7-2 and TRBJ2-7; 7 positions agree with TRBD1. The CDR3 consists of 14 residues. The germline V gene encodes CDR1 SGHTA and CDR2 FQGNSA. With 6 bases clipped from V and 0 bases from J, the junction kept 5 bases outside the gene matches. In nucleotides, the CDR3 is TGTGCCAGCAGATTTGGGACAGACTCCTACGAGCAGTACTTC. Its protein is CASRFGTDSYEQYF. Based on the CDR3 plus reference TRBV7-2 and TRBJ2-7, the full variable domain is GAGVSQSPSNKVTEKGKDVELRCDPISGHTALYWYRQSLGQGLEFLIYFQGNSAPDKSGLPSDRFSAERTGGSVSTLTIQRTQQEDSAVYLCASRFGTDSYEQYFGPGTRLTVT.

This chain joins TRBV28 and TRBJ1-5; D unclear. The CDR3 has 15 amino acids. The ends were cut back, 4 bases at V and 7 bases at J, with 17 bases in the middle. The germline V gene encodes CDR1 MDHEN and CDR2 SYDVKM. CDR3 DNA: TGTGCCAGCAGTTACGGACGCGGGTTCGGCCAGCCCCAGCATTTT. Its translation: CASSYGRGFGQPQHF.

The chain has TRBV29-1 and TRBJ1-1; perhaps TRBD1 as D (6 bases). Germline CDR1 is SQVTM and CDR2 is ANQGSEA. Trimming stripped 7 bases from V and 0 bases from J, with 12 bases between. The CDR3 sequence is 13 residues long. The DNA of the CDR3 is TGCAGCGGCCGGACAGCCATGAACACTGAAGCTTTCTTT. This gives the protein CSGRTAMNTEAFF.

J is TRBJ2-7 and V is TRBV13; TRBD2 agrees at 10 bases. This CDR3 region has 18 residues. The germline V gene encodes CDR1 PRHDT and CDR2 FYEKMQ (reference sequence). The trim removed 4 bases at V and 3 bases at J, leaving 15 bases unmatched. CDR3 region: CASSSHTSSGGVNYEQYF. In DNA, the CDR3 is TGTGCCAGCAGCTCCCATACCTCTAGCGGGGGTGTCAACTACGAGCAGTACTTC.

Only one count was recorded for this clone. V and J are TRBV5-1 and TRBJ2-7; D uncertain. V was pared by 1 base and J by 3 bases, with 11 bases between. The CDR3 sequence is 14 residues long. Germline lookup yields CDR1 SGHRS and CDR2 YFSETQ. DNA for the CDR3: TGCGCCAGCAGCTTGCAAATCGGTTACTACGAGCAGTACTTC. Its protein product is CASSLQIGYYEQYF.

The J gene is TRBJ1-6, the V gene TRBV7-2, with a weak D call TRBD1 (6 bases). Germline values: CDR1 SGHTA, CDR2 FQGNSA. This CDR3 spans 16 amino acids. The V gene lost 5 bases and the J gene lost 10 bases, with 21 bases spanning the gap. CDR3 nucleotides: TGTGCCAGCAGCCCCCGAACAGGGAAAACAGGGTCACCCCTCCACTTT. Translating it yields CASSPRTGKTGSPLHF.

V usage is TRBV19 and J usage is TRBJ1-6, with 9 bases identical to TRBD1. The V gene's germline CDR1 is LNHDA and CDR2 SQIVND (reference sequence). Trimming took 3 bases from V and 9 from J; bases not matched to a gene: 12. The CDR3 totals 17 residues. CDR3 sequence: CASSMLTGGLRVSPLHF. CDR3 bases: TGTGCCAGTAGTATGTTGACAGGGGGGCTTCGGGTTTCACCCCTCCACTTT.

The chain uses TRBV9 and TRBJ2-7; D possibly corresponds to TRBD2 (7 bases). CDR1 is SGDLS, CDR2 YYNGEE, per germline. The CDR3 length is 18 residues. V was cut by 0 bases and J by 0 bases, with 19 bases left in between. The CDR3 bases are TGTGCCAGCAGCGTAGACTGCGGGGGCCCAACGAGCTCCTACGAGCAGTACTTC. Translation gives CASSVDCGGPTSSYEQYF.

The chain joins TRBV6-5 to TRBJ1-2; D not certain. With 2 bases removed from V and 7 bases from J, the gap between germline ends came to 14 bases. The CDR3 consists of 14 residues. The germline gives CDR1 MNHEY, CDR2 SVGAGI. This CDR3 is CASSYGVGAFGYTF. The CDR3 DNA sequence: TGTGCCAGCAGTTACGGAGTGGGAGCGTTTGGCTACACCTTC.

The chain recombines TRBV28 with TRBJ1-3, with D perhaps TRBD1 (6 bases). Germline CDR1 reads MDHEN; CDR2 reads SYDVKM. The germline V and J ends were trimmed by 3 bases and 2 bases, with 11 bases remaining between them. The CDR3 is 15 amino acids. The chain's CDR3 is CASSLMRGTGNTIYF. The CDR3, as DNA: TGTGCCAGCAGTTTGATGAGGGGGACTGGAAACACCATATATTTT.

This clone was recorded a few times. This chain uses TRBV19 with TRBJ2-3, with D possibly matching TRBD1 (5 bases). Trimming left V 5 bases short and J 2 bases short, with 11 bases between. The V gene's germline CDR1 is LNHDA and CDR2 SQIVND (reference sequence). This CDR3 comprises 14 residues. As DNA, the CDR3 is TGTGCCAGTAGTTCCAGGGATTTCACAGATACGCAGTATTTT. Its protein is CASSSRDFTDTQYF.

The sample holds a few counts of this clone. The CDR3 here is CASSGQGDYGYTF. Written as DNA, the CDR3 is TGTGCCAGCAGTGGACAGGGAGACTATGGCTACACCTTC. V gene TRBV27 combines with J gene TRBJ1-2, with 8 bases matching TRBD1. Germline trimming cut 5 bases from V and 3 bases from J; bases unmatched to any gene: 2. The CDR3 covers 13 residues. The germline V gene encodes CDR1 MNHEY and CDR2 SMNVEV (reference sequence).

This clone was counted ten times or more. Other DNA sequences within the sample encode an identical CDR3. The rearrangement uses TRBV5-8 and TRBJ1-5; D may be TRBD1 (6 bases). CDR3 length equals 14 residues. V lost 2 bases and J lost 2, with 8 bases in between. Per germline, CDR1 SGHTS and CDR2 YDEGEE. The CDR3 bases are TGTGCCAGCAGCTTCCGGACAGGCAATCAGCCCCAGCATTTT. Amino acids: CASSFRTGNQPQHF. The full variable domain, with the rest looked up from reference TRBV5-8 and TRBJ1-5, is EAGVTQSPTHLIKTRGQQATLRCSPISGHTSVYWYQQALGLGLQFLLWYDEGEERNRGNFPPRFSGRQFPNYSSELNVNALELEDSALYLCASSFRTGNQPQHFGDGTRLSIL.

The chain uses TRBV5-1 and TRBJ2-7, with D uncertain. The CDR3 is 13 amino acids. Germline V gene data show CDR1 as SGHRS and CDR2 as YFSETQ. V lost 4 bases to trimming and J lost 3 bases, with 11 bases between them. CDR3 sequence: CASSVDLFYEQYF. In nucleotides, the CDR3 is TGCGCCAGCAGCGTCGACTTATTCTACGAGCAGTACTTC.

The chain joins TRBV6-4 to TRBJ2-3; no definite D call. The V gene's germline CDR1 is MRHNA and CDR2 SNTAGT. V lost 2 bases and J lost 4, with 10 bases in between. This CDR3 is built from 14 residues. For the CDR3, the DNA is TGTGCCAGCAGTGACGCTCGAGGCTCAGATACGCAGTATTTT. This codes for CASSDARGSDTQYF.

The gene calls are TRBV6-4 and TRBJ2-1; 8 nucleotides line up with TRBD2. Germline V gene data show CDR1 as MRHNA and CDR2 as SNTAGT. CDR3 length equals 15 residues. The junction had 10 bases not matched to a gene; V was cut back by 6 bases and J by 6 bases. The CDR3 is CASSLNGGAANEQFF. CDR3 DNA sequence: TGTGCCAGCAGCTTAAACGGGGGGGCGGCCAATGAGCAGTTCTTC.

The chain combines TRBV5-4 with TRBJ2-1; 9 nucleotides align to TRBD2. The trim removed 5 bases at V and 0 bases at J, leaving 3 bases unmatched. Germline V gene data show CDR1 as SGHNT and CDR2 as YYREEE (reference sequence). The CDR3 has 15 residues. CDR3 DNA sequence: TGTGCCAGCAGTTCTAGCGGGGTCTCCTACAATGAGCAGTTCTTC. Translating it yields CASSSSGVSYNEQFF.

As DNA, the CDR3 is TGTGCCAGCAGTGAACGGTGGGCCTCACCCCTCCACTTT. Residues: CASSERWASPLHF. This chain connects TRBV6-5 to TRBJ1-6; D is uncertain. The V gene's germline CDR1 is MNHEY and CDR2 SVGAGI. V was clipped by 5 bases and J by 10 bases, with 12 bases between them. The CDR3 runs 13 residues.